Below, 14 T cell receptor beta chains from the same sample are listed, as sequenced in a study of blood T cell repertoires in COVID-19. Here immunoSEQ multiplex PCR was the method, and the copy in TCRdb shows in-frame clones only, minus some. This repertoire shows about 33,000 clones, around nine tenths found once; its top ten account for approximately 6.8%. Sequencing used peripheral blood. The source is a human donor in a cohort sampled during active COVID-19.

The CDR3 coding sequence is TGTGCCACCCCTCGTTGGACAGGGGAGGCCTACGAGCAGTACTTC. This gives the protein CATPRWTGEAYEQYF. This rearrangement joins TRBV2 to TRBJ2-7; 9 bases align to TRBD1. V was pared by 10 bases and J by 2 bases, with 12 bases of the junction left unmatched. This CDR3 has 15 amino acids. CDR1 and CDR2 (germline): SNHLY, FYNNEI.

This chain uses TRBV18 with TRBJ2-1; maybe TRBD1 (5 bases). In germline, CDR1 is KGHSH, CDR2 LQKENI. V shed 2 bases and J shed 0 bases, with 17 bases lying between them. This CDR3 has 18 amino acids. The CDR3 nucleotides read TGTGCCAGCTCACCAAGGGTGTTGACAGAAGCCTCCTACAATGAGCAGTTCTTC. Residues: CASSPRVLTEASYNEQFF.

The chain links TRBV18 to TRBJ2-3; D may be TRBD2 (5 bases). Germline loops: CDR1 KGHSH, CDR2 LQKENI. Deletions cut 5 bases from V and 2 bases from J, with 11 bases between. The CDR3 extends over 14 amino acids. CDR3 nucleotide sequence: TGTGCCAGCTCAATCACGGACTCCACAGATACGCAGTATTTT. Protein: CASSITDSTDTQYF.

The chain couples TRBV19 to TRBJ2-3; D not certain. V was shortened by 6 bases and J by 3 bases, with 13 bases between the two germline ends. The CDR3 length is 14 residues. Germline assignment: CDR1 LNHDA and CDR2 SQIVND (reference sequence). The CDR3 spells CASSPHRGTDTQYF. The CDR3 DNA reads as TGTGCCAGTAGCCCCCATCGAGGTACAGATACGCAGTATTTT. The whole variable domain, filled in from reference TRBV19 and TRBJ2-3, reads DGGITQSPKYLFRKEGQNVTLSCEQNLNHDAMYWYRQDPGQGLRLIYYSQIVNDFQKGDIAEGYSVSREKKESFPLTVTSAQKNPTAFYLCASSPHRGTDTQYFGPGTRLTVL.

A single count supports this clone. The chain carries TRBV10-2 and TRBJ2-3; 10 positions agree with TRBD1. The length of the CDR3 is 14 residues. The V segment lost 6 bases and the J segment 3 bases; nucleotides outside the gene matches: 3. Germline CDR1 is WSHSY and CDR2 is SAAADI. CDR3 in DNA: TGCGCCAGCAGCCGGACAGGGGGAACAGATACGCAGTATTTT. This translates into CASSRTGGTDTQYF.

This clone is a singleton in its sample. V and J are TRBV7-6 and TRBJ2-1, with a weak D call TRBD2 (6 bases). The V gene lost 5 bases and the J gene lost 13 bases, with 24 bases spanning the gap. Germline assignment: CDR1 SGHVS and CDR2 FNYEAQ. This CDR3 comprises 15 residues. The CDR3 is CASSPRAEGRGEQFF. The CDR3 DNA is TGTGCCAGCAGCCCCAGGGCTGAGGGGCGCGGGGAACAGTTCTTC.

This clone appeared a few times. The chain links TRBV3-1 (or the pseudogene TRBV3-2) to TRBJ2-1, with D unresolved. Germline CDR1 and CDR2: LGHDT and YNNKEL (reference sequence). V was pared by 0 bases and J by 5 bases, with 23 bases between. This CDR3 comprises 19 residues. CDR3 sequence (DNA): TGTGCCAGCAGCCAAGATCCGTCCGTGGCAGGCCCCTTTGACAATGAGCAGTTCTTC. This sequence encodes CASSQDPSVAGPFDNEQFF.

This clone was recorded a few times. CDR3 in amino acids: CASSLGVGRGRETQYF. CDR3 in DNA: TGTGCCAGCAGCTTAGGAGTCGGGAGGGGGAGGGAGACCCAGTACTTC. The J gene is TRBJ2-5, the V gene TRBV7-2; 8 bases align to TRBD2. The CDR3 consists of 16 residues. From germline, CDR1 is SGHTA and CDR2 FQGNSA. The trim removed 1 base at V and 5 bases at J, leaving 9 bases unmatched.

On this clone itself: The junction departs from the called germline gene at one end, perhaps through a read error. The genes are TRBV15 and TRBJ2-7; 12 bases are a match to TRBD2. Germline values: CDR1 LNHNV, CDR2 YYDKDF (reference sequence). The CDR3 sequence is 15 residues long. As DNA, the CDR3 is TGTGCCACCAGCAGAGATAGGCTAGCGGGAGGGCCTTACTCCTTC. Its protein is CATSRDRLAGGPYSF.

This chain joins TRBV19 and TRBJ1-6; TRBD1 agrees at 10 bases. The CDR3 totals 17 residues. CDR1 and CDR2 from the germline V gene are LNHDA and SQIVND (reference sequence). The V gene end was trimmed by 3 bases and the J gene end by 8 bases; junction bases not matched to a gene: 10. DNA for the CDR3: TGTGCCAGTAGTATCCGACAGGGGGCCGGTAACTATTCACCCCTCCACTTT. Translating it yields CASSIRQGAGNYSPLHF.

Here the CDR3 reads CASSLSAGMGDTQYF. The CDR3 DNA reads TGTGCCAGCAGCTTGTCGGCGGGGATGGGGGATACGCAGTATTTT. The rearrangement links TRBV5-6 to TRBJ2-3, with D possibly TRBD2 on 6 matching bases. V dropped 1 base and J dropped 6 bases, with 15 bases sitting between them. CDR3 size: 15 residues. Germline values: CDR1 SGHDT, CDR2 YYEEEE.

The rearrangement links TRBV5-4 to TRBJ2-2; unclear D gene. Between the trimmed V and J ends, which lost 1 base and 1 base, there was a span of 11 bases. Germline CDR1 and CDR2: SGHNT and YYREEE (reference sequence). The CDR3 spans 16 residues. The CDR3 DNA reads TGTGCCAGCAGCTTGTATCTGACAATGAACACCGGGGAGCTGTTTTTT. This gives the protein CASSLYLTMNTGELFF.

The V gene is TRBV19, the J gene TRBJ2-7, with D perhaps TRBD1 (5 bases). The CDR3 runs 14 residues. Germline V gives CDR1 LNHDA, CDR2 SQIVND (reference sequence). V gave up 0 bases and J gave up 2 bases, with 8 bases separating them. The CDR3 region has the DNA TGTGCCAGTAGTATAGACGACAGACCCTACGAGCAGTACTTC. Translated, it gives CASSIDDRPYEQYF.

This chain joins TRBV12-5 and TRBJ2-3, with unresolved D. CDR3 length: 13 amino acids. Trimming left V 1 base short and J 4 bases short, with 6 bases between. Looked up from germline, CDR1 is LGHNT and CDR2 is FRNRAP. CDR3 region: CASGLGPADTQYF. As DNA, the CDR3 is TGTGCTAGTGGTTTGGGGCCTGCAGATACGCAGTATTTT.